A selection of T cell receptor beta chains follows, all from one sample in a study of high-grade serous ovarian cancer treatment subgroups. This table comes from immunoSEQ multiplex PCR, and its TCRdb copy is limited to in-frame clones, with some not included. The table includes around 15,000 clones, 73% detected once. The sequencing input was tumor tissue. The receptor set was obtained from a human donor with high-grade serous ovarian cancer. Each CDR3 is given with its conserved first and last residue. Fields, in order: V gene, D gene, clone size, J gene, CDR3 protein, CDR3 DNA. D genes are given only for firm matches. The size field is filled for only some rows; it gives once, few, many or a size class.

>TRBV18|TRBD1|-|TRBJ1-5
CASSTGTGGQPQHF
TGTGCCAGCTCGACCGGGACAGGGGGCCAGCCCCAGCATTTT
>TRBV7-6|TRBD1|once|TRBJ2-7
CASSLGTEGEQYF
TGTGCCAGCAGCCTAGGGACAGAAGGCGAGCAGTACTTC
>TRBV7-8|-|-|TRBJ1-3
CASSPHENSGNTIYF
TGTGCCAGCAGCCCCCATGAGAATAGTGGAAACACCATATATTTT
>TRBV5-6|-|few|TRBJ1-5
CASSLRGNQPQHF
TGTGCCAGCAGCTTGAGAGGCAATCAGCCCCAGCATTTT
>TRBV4-2|-|-|TRBJ2-3
CASSQGPADTDTQYF
TGTGCCAGCAGCCAAGGTCCAGCGGACACAGATACGCAGTATTTT
>TRBV6-4|-|few|TRBJ1-1
CASSDSRDTEAFF
TGTGCCAGCAGTGACTCGAGGGACACTGAAGCTTTCTTT
>TRBV7-8|-|once|TRBJ2-2
CASSSTPNTGELFF
TGTGCCAGCAGTTCTACACCGAACACCGGGGAGCTGTTTTTT
>TRBV15|TRBD1|-|TRBJ2-7
CATSRTGTGAHEQYF
TGTGCCACCAGCAGAACCGGGACAGGGGCCCACGAGCAGTACTTC
>TRBV7-9|TRBD1|once|TRBJ2-1
CASSWGLGQVINEQFF
TGTGCCAGCAGCTGGGGGCTTGGACAGGTAATCAATGAGCAGTTCTTC
>TRBV15|-|-|TRBJ2-1
CATSRVRGEGEQFF
TGTGCCACCAGCAGAGTCCGCGGGGAAGGTGAGCAGTTCTTC
>TRBV20-1|-|-|TRBJ2-3
CSARVTDTQYF
TGCAGTGCTAGAGTAACAGATACGCAGTATTTT
>TRBV7-3|-|-|TRBJ2-2
CASSLNTGELFF
TGTGCCAGCAGCTTAAACACCGGGGAGCTGTTTTTT
>TRBV6-5|-|-|TRBJ2-2
CASSYEGAGELFF
TGTGCCAGCAGTTACGAAGGGGCCGGGGAGCTGTTTTTT
>TRBV10-3|TRBD1|-|TRBJ2-7
CAISESVGRGQYEQYF
TGTGCCATCAGTGAGTCTGTAGGCAGGGGGCAATACGAGCAGTACTTC
>TRBV30|-|-|TRBJ2-7
CAWDRGGTYEQYF
TGTGCCTGGGACAGGGGAGGGACCTACGAGCAGTACTTC
>TRBV7-6|-|-|TRBJ1-2
CASSPNSRGEVYGYTF
TGTGCCAGCAGCCCAAACTCCAGGGGAGAGGTCTATGGCTACACCTTC
>TRBV7-2|TRBD1|-|TRBJ1-1
CASSKATGMTEAFF
TGTGCCAGCAGCAAGGCGACAGGGATGACTGAAGCTTTCTTT
>TRBV6-5|-|-|TRBJ2-7
CASSPGPNHYEQYF
TGTGCCAGCAGTCCCGGGCCTAACCACTACGAGCAGTACTTC
>TRBV29-1|-|-|TRBJ1-3
CSVETGSGNTIYF
TGCAGCGTTGAAACAGGGTCTGGAAACACCATATATTTT
>TRBV19|TRBD1|-|TRBJ2-7
CASSHGAGGVDEQYF
TGTGCCAGTAGCCATGGGGCAGGGGGCGTCGACGAGCAGTACTTC
>TRBV9|-|-|TRBJ1-2
CASSAGLINYGYTF
TGTGCCAGCAGTGCTGGACTGATTAACTATGGCTACACCTTC
>TRBV6-5|-|-|TRBJ2-5
CASSYGWSGETQYF
TGTGCCAGCAGTTATGGGTGGTCGGGAGAGACCCAGTACTTC
>TRBV6-6|TRBD1|-|TRBJ2-7
CASSYKQGQQYF
TGTGCCAGCAGTTACAAACAGGGGCAGCAGTACTTC
>TRBV5-1|-|-|TRBJ2-2
CASSLEGGYGPTGELFF
TGCGCCAGCAGCTTGGAGGGGGGTTATGGTCCGACCGGGGAGCTGTTTTTT